This T cell receptor beta chain was observed in a study of blood T cell repertoires in COVID-19. As for the study in general: COVID-19 samples collected from the United States, Italy and Spain covered acute and convalescent phases. Sources were T cells, B-cell-depleted T cells, or PBMCs; the material itself was cDNA or gDNA.

This clone was counted only a few times. Authors' methods: Nucleated cell counts were estimated from reference gene primer amplification. The assay was immunoSEQ multiplex PCR, and TCRdb's table has in-frame clones only and misses some. V and J calls and clone size come straight from that table; D and trimming were deduced from the DNA. The table shows under 100,000 clones, with more than 75% occurring only once. The CDR3 contains 13 residues. Per germline, CDR1 KGHSH and CDR2 LQKENI. Trimming cost V 3 bases and J 6 bases, with 11 bases left between them. The sequenced sample consisted of peripheral blood. The gene calls are TRBV18 and TRBJ1-1; a weak D match, TRBD1 (6 bases). The sequence derives from a man between 40 and 49 years old with acute or convalescent COVID-19. The CDR3 here is CASSPGEGAEAFF. The CDR3, as DNA: TGTGCCAGCTCACCCGGGGAGGGGGCTGAAGCTTTCTTT.